The next 27 T cell receptor beta chains were all read from a single sample in a study of T cells in Graves' hyperthyroidism and ophthalmopathy. Template material for amplifying TCR beta CDR3 regions consisted of RNA transcripts. TCR CDR3 regions were first amplified by RT-PCR with HTBI primers. TCRdb independently ran MiXCR on the multiplex PCR reads; one entry per CDR3 protein. The repertoire has approximately 600,000 distinct CDR3 sequences, about a sixth of them found once; the top ten carry 3% to 4.5%. Sample: blood. The receptor source for this set is a woman younger than 45 with Graves' hyperthyroidism.

The chain couples TRBV6-2 or TRBV6-3 to TRBJ2-2; D possibly corresponds to TRBD2 (6 bases). Trimming cost V 0 bases and J 1 base, with 15 bases left between them. In germline, CDR1 is MNHEY, CDR2 SVGEGT. The CDR3 is 18 residues long. The DNA for the CDR3 is TGTGCCAGCAGTTACTCGAGACGGGAGACACAGAACACCGGGGAGCTGTTTTTT. As protein: CASSYSRRETQNTGELFF.

The J gene is TRBJ2-7, the V gene TRBV19; 11 nucleotides match TRBD1. The CDR3 length is 15 residues. V shed 6 bases, J shed 2 bases, and the junction held 6 bases outside the gene matches. Per germline, CDR1 LNHDA and CDR2 SQIVND (reference sequence). The CDR3 protein is CASRFGQGAAYEQYF. DNA for the CDR3: TGTGCCAGTAGGTTTGGACAGGGGGCCGCCTACGAGCAGTACTTC.

This clonotype was counted ten times or more. The V call is TRBV7-3, the J call TRBJ2-3; either TRBD1 or TRBD2 may fit D (7 bases each). The ends were cut back, 4 bases at V and 5 bases at J, with 19 bases in the middle. The CDR3 spans 16 residues. The germline V gene encodes CDR1 SGHTA and CDR2 FQGTGA. As DNA, the CDR3 is TGTGCCAGCAGCTATACGGGGCCAGGGGGGGAAGATACGCAGTATTTT. It codes for CASSYTGPGGEDTQYF.

This clonotype turned up a few times. The chain combines TRBV13 with TRBJ2-7; 11 nucleotides align to TRBD2. The CDR3 has 15 amino acids. Germline V gene data show CDR1 as PRHDT and CDR2 as FYEKMQ (reference sequence). Trimming took 5 bases from V and 6 from J; bases not matched to a gene: 9. In DNA form, the CDR3 reads TGTGCCAGCAGCGCCATGGGACTAGCGGCAACCGAGCAGTACTTC. Its protein product is CASSAMGLAATEQYF.

This clonotype appeared a few times. The genes are TRBV7-2 and TRBJ2-7; 10 bases line up with TRBD2. Germline CDR1 and CDR2: SGHTA and FQGNSA. After removal of 5 bases from V and 7 bases from J, the junction contained 8 bases not matched to a gene. The CDR3 is made up of 14 amino acids. CDR3 protein: CASSRAGGPYEQYF. CDR3 sequence (DNA): TGTGCCAGCAGCCGAGCGGGAGGGCCGTATGAGCAGTACTTC.

This clonotype turned up a few times. This sequence joins TRBV6-1 and TRBJ2-3; tentatively, D is TRBD2 (6 bases). Germline values: CDR1 MNHNS, CDR2 SASEGT. The CDR3 consists of 15 residues. Trimming removed 5 bases from V and 6 bases from J, with 18 bases in between. This CDR3 reads CASSPPGVGFDTQYF. The DNA for the CDR3 is TGTGCCAGCAGTCCCCCGGGAGTAGGGTTTGATACGCAGTATTTT.

This clonotype was seen many times. V usage is TRBV20-1 and J usage is TRBJ2-3; 9 bases map to TRBD2. J gave up 4 bases and V 5 bases, and 16 bases lay outside the gene matches. The CDR3 runs 17 residues. Germline V gene data show CDR1 as DFQATT and CDR2 as SNEGSKA (reference sequence). CDR3 DNA sequence: TGCAGTGCTCCAGAAGACGTCATTAGCGGGAGCGCAGATACGCAGTATTTT. Translation gives CSAPEDVISGSADTQYF.

This clonotype has at least ten counts. This sequence joins TRBV3-1 and TRBJ1-2; the D gene is possibly TRBD1 (6 bases). The CDR3 has 17 residues. The germline V gene encodes CDR1 LGHDT and CDR2 YNNKEL (reference sequence). V was pared by 1 base and J by 3 bases, with 18 bases between. CDR3 protein: CASSQVQSNRDYYGYTF. The CDR3 DNA reads as TGTGCCAGCAGCCAAGTACAGTCGAACAGGGACTACTATGGCTACACCTTC.

The chain couples TRBV4-1 to TRBJ2-7, with 11 bases matching TRBD1. This CDR3 has 17 residues. Trimming at V came to 0 bases and at J to 1 base, leaving 5 bases not matched to a gene. The germline CDR1 and CDR2 sequences are MGHRA and YSYEKL. CDR3 sequence reads: CASSQESGTGGSYEQYF. The DNA of the CDR3 is TGCGCCAGCAGCCAAGAAAGCGGGACAGGGGGATCCTACGAGCAGTACTTC.

J is TRBJ1-1 and V is TRBV20-1; D is unresolved. V was trimmed by 3 bases and J by 6 bases, leaving 8 bases between them. The CDR3 runs to 11 residues. From germline, CDR1 is DFQATT and CDR2 SNEGSKA (reference sequence). The CDR3 region has the DNA TGCAGTGCTAGTCCAACGTCTGAAGCTTTCTTT. Translating gives CSASPTSEAFF.

The chain joins TRBV19 to TRBJ2-3; D is uncertain. Germline loops: CDR1 LNHDA, CDR2 SQIVND (reference sequence). V was trimmed by 3 bases and J by 0 bases, leaving 7 bases between them. The CDR3 runs 14 residues. CDR3 protein: CASSMGTSTDTQYF. The CDR3, as DNA: TGTGCCAGTAGTATGGGAACTAGCACAGATACGCAGTATTTT. Looking up the rest from reference TRBV19 and TRBJ2-3 gives the full variable domain: DGGITQSPKYLFRKEGQNVTLSCEQNLNHDAMYWYRQDPGQGLRLIYYSQIVNDFQKGDIAEGYSVSREKKESFPLTVTSAQKNPTAFYLCASSMGTSTDTQYFGPGTRLTVL.

This clonotype was recorded many times. The V call is TRBV28, the J call TRBJ1-4; unclear D gene. This CDR3 has 13 residues. Looked up from germline, CDR1 is MDHEN and CDR2 is SYDVKM. Trimming removed 10 bases at V and 4 bases at J, with 13 bases between. The CDR3 DNA follows: TGTGCCACTCGGACGGTAAATAATGAAAAACTGTTTTTT. Translating gives CATRTVNNEKLFF.

For this clonotype: The junction departs from the called germline gene at one end, perhaps through a read error. V and J are TRBV30 and TRBJ2-1, with D possibly being TRBD2 (6 bases). This CDR3 is built from 15 residues. From germline, CDR1 is GTSNPN and CDR2 SVGIG (reference sequence). CDR3 protein: CVWIRSAGPYNEQFF. CDR3 bases: TGTGTCTGGATAAGATCGGCGGGACCCTACAATGAGCAGTTCTTC.

This clonotype was picked up many times. V gene TRBV28 combines with J gene TRBJ2-3, with unresolved D. Germline V gene lookup returns CDR1 MDHEN and CDR2 SYDVKM. V lost 5 bases, J lost 2 bases, and 11 bases lay in between. The CDR3 covers 14 residues. CDR3 sequence: CASSTDTFTDTQYF. The CDR3 nucleotides read TGTGCCAGCAGTACCGACACCTTCACAGATACGCAGTATTTT.

This clonotype showed up many times. The J gene is TRBJ2-2, the V gene TRBV30; TRBD1 matches 7 bases. V lost 2 bases to trimming and J lost 1 base; unmatched junction nucleotides: 7. CDR3 size: 16 residues. Germline V gene lookup returns CDR1 GTSNPN and CDR2 SVGIG (reference sequence). Here the CDR3 reads CAWSQMDRRNTGELFF. CDR3 DNA sequence: TGTGCCTGGAGTCAAATGGACAGGAGGAACACCGGGGAGCTGTTTTTT.

V usage is TRBV11-3 and J usage is TRBJ2-2; 11 positions match TRBD2. V was pared by 5 bases and J by 5 bases, with 7 bases of the junction left unmatched. The CDR3 runs to 16 residues. Germline V gene lookup returns CDR1 SGHNT and CDR2 YENEEA. CDR3 DNA sequence: TGTGCCAGCAGCCCTCCGACTAGCGGGATAACCGGGGAGCTGTTTTTT. Translating gives CASSPPTSGITGELFF.

This clonotype came up many times. The chain uses TRBV12-3 or TRBV12-4 and TRBJ2-3; 7 bases line up with TRBD2. V lost 7 bases, J lost 0 bases, and 7 bases stayed unmatched. The CDR3 loop spans 15 amino acids. As DNA, the CDR3 is TGTGCCAGCACCAACGGGAGGACTAGCACAGATACGCAGTATTTT. This codes for CASTNGRTSTDTQYF.

In this sample, this clonotype turned up a few times. This sequence joins TRBV7-3 and TRBJ2-3; TRBD2 is a possible D gene (6 bases). Trimming removed 5 bases at V and 5 bases at J, with 17 bases between. Germline lookup yields CDR1 SGHTA and CDR2 FQGTGA. The CDR3 has 15 residues. The CDR3 DNA follows: TGTGCCAGCAGCCCAAACGGGGACTCGGGAGATACGCAGTATTTT. This sequence encodes CASSPNGDSGDTQYF.

This clonotype showed up many times. This chain uses TRBV12-5 with TRBJ2-3, with no clear D. The CDR3 sequence is 12 residues long. Germline CDR1 reads LGHNT; CDR2 reads FRNRAP. Between the trimmed V and J ends, which lost 7 bases and 3 bases, there was a span of 8 bases. This chain's CDR3 is CASADRTDTQYF. In nucleotides, the CDR3 is TGTGCTAGTGCTGACCGGACAGATACGCAGTATTTT. The full variable domain, in which reference TRBV12-5 and TRBJ2-3 provide the parts outside the CDR3, is DARVTQTPRHKVTEMGQEVTMRCQPILGHNTVFWYRQTMMQGLELLAYFRNRAPLDDSGMPKDRFSAEMPDATLATLKIQPSEPRDSAVYFCASADRTDTQYFGPGTRLTVL.

This clonotype has only a few counts. V is TRBV7-9 and J is TRBJ1-6, with a weak D call TRBD1 (5 bases). This CDR3 has 17 amino acids. CDR1 and CDR2 from the germline V gene are SEHNR and FQNEAQ (reference sequence). Trimming shortened V by 6 bases and J by 10 bases, and 25 bases separated the two germline ends. This CDR3 is CASRSRWGESKGSPLHF. CDR3 nucleotides: TGTGCCAGCAGATCCCGTTGGGGGGAGAGTAAAGGATCACCCCTCCACTTT.

This clonotype has more than one count but fewer than ten. V gene TRBV29-1 combines with J gene TRBJ2-7; weak D call: TRBD1 (5 bases). Deletions cut 2 bases from V and 3 bases from J, with 8 bases between. The CDR3 consists of 12 residues. The germline gives CDR1 SQVTM, CDR2 ANQGSEA. The CDR3 region is CSVEQGVYEQYF. CDR3 coding DNA: TGCAGCGTTGAACAGGGCGTCTACGAGCAGTACTTC.

The chain joins TRBV3-1 to TRBJ1-6; D call uncertain. CDR1 is LGHDT, CDR2 YNNKEL, per germline (reference sequence). The CDR3 runs 13 residues. Trimming removed 1 base at V and 14 bases at J, with 12 bases between. The CDR3 coding sequence is TGTGCCAGCAGCCAAGTCAGTGGTCCTACCCTCCACTTT. It codes for CASSQVSGPTLHF.

V gene TRBV10-2 combines with J gene TRBJ2-3, with 7 bases identical to TRBD1. The germline V gene encodes CDR1 WSHSY and CDR2 SAAADI. V shed 4 bases and J 6 bases; nucleotides not matched to a gene: 7. The CDR3 has 14 amino acids. The CDR3 region is CASSVGGGWDTQYF. The CDR3, as DNA: TGCGCCAGCAGTGTAGGGGGCGGCTGGGATACGCAGTATTTT.

This clonotype was counted a few times. The chain couples TRBV19 to TRBJ1-5; no definite D call. Germline V CDR1 and CDR2: LNHDA, SQIVND (reference sequence). The CDR3 has 16 residues. V was trimmed by 4 bases and J by 5 bases, leaving 18 bases between them. DNA of the CDR3: TGTGCCAGTAGTAGCGTCCACGGCCCATCCCATCAGCCCCAGCATTTT. This codes for CASSSVHGPSHQPQHF.

V gene TRBV24-1 combines with J gene TRBJ2-1; 11 bases fit TRBD2. CDR1 and CDR2 (germline): KGHDR, SFDVKD. The length of the CDR3 is 15 residues. Unmatched junction bases numbered 2, after V lost 6 bases and J lost 2 bases. The CDR3 DNA reads as TGTGCCACCAGTACGACTAGCGGGACCTACAATGAGCAGTTCTTC. Amino acids: CATSTTSGTYNEQFF.

The chain joins TRBV6-2 or TRBV6-3 to TRBJ2-5; 9 bases are shared with TRBD2. The CDR3 covers 16 residues. Per germline, CDR1 MNHEY and CDR2 SVGEGT. Trimming removed 2 bases from V and 3 bases from J; junction bases left unmatched: 7. CDR3 in DNA: TGTGCCAGCAGTTACGGCGGGGGGGCGGCGGAAGAGACCCAGTACTTC. It yields the protein CASSYGGGAAEETQYF.

A few counts support this clonotype. The CDR3 DNA reads as TGCAGCGGGGGGTACACAGATACGCAGTATTTT. It encodes CSGGYTDTQYF. The rearrangement uses TRBV29-1 and TRBJ2-3, with D possibly being TRBD1 or TRBD2 (5 bases each). The length of the CDR3 is 11 residues. Germline V CDR1 and CDR2: SQVTM, ANQGSEA. Trimming pared 7 bases from V and 2 bases from J, leaving 7 bases between.